Described below is a single TCR beta chain sequence and its context. CDR1 LGHNA and CDR2 YNFKEQ come from the germline V gene. This CDR3 is built from 16 residues. V dropped 0 bases and J dropped 1; count of bases not matched to a gene: 3. The study assigned cohorts using participant-reported clinical history. TCRdb's copy holds only in-frame clones and misses some; the assay was immunoSEQ multiplex PCR. The data hold roughly 330,000 clones, with around 90% observed a single time. This sample is drawn from a study of blood T cell repertoires in COVID-19. The sequenced material came from PBMCs or T cells enriched from blood (not recorded which). The receptor comes from a man aged 25-45 years who had recovered from COVID-19. The chain uses TRBV4-2 and TRBJ2-5; 9 nucleotides match TRBD2. The CDR3 spells CASSQDGAGGQETQYF. The CDR3 DNA sequence: TGTGCCAGCAGCCAAGATGGAGCGGGGGGCCAAGAGACCCAGTACTTC.